Here is one TCR beta chain with its context. In the original processing: Amplifying reference gene primers gave estimates of nucleated cell counts. Method: immunoSEQ multiplex PCR; TCRdb's copy keeps in-frame clones and lacks some. The DNA was the basis for D and trimming; V, J and clone size are from that table. This sample yields fewer than 60,000 clones, of which just under 85% are seen a single time; approximately 3.4% belongs to the top ten. J gave up 2 bases and V 4 bases, and 14 bases lay outside the gene matches. Germline loops: CDR1 LGHDT, CDR2 YNNKEL (reference sequence). The CDR3 contains 18 residues. These data are taken from a study of blood T cell repertoires in COVID-19. Looking at the study overall: Researchers got acute and convalescent COVID-19 samples from the United States, Italy and Spain. In each case, the material was cDNA or gDNA derived from T cells, B-cell-depleted T cells, or PBMCs.

The sequence was collected from a man between 60 and 70 years old with acute or convalescent COVID-19. What was sequenced was peripheral blood. The chain carries TRBV3-1 (or the pseudogene TRBV3-2) and TRBJ2-3; 8 nucleotides align to TRBD1. The CDR3 loop is CASSPRTGGHPITDTQYF. For the CDR3, the DNA is TGTGCCAGCAGCCCAAGAACAGGGGGGCATCCTATCACAGATACGCAGTATTTT.